A selection of T cell receptor beta chains follows, all from one sample in a study of neurological immune-mediated disorders. TCRdb itself ran the 5' RACE reads through MiXCR, one entry per CDR3 protein. The sample contains 26,000 or so distinct CDR3 sequences, 12% of which appear only once. Sequencing used PBMCs. Receptors originate from a man in his 60s in good health. Each CDR3 is given with its conserved first and last residue. A D gene is named only where the DNA matches it firmly. Clone size is stated in some rows and not others, as once, few, many or a class when expanded.

clone_size j_call d_call v_call cdr3_nt cdr3_aa
many TRBJ1-2 . TRBV5-1 TGCGCCAGCAGGCCCCTTCGGGGGGATGGCTACACCTTC CASRPLRGDGYTF
many TRBJ2-7 . TRBV18 TGTGCCAGCTCACCGGTCAGACGGGCCGGGCTTTGGTACGAGCAGTACTTC CASSPVRRAGLWYEQYF
many TRBJ2-5 . TRBV28 TGTGCCAGCAGTTTTGTGCCGCTCCAAGAGACCCAGTACTTC CASSFVPLQETQYF
many TRBJ2-3 . TRBV7-2 TGTGCCAGCAGCTTAGGTCTTCGGGGGGCGGTGCCAGATACGCAGTATTTT CASSLGLRGAVPDTQYF
many TRBJ2-5 TRBD2 TRBV6-1 TGTGCCAGCAGTGAAACCAGACTAGCGGGAGGGGTTGAGACCCAGTACTTC CASSETRLAGGVETQYF
many TRBJ2-2 . TRBV7-2 TGTGCCAGCAGCTTATCTTTGCAATCGGGTTTCGAGCTGTTTTTT CASSLSLQSGFELFF
medium-sized TRBJ1-4 TRBD1 TRBV4-1 TGCGCCAGCAGCCAAGAAGGGAGGACAGGGGCACATGAAAAACTGTTTTTT CASSQEGRTGAHEKLFF
many TRBJ1-1 . TRBV5-1 TGCGCCAGCAGGTCAGGGGTGAACACTGAAGCTTTCTTT CASRSGVNTEAFF
once TRBJ1-2 . TRBV9 TGTGCCAGCAGCGTAGCTGGGGTAGACTATGGCTACACCTTC CASSVAGVDYGYTF
many TRBJ2-7 . TRBV7-6 TGTGCCAGCAGTTCAAACCGGGCGTTAGGAGAGCAGTACTTC CASSSNRALGEQYF
many TRBJ1-5 . TRBV5-5 TGTGCCAGCAGCTGGGGCGGAGCGAGGGAGCAGCCCCAGCATTTT CASSWGGAREQPQHF
many TRBJ1-1 . TRBV6-5 TGTGCCAGCAGTTCCCCCGGGGGTACCCAAGCTTTCTTT CASSSPGGTQAFF
many TRBJ2-3 . TRBV5-5 TGTGCCAGCAGCTTGGAAGGCAGGGCTGTAGATACGCAGTATTTT CASSLEGRAVDTQYF
many TRBJ2-4 TRBD1 TRBV10-3 TGTGCCATCAGCCGCGGACAGGGGGACATTCAGTACTTC CAISRGQGDIQYF
. TRBJ2-5 TRBD1 TRBV20-1 TGCAGTGGGCCGGACAGGGGGCAAGATACACAGTACTTC CSGPDRGQDTQYF
. TRBJ1-2 . TRBV11-2 TGTGCCAGCAGCTCGACGGCTTCCTATGGCTACACCTTC CASSSTASYGYTF
medium-sized TRBJ1-1 . TRBV21-1 TGTGCCAGCAGCATAGGGTCCGAAGGAACAACTGAAGCTTTCTTT CASSIGSEGTTEAFF
. TRBJ2-1 TRBD2 TRBV15 TGTGCCACCAGCAGAGATCTTGGCGGGAGCTCCTACAATGAGCAGTTCTTC CATSRDLGGSSYNEQFF
. TRBJ1-5 . TRBV6-6 TGTGCCAGCAGTGGGCAGAGGGGCAATCAGCCCCAGCATTTT CASSGQRGNQPQHF
many TRBJ2-7 . TRBV20-1 TGCAGTGCTAATTTATTATCCTACGAGCAGTACTTC CSANLLSYEQYF
. TRBJ2-7 TRBD2 TRBV7-2 TGTGCCAGCGATCACGGGGGGATCTCCTACGAGCAGTACTTC CASDHGGISYEQYF
medium-sized TRBJ1-1 . TRBV9 TGTGCCAGCAGCGTACAGCAAGGACAGAACACTGAAGCTTTCTTT CASSVQQGQNTEAFF
many TRBJ1-4 . TRBV7-9 TGTGCCAGCAGCTTGACGGGAGAAAAACTGTTTTTT CASSLTGEKLFF
many TRBJ2-5 . TRBV5-1 TGCGCCAGCAGCTTAACGGGGGCCAAAGAGACCCAGTACTTC CASSLTGAKETQYF
many TRBJ2-1 . TRBV5-6 TGTGCCAGCAGCTTGGGACTAGTCAACAATGAGCAGTTCTTC CASSLGLVNNEQFF
many TRBJ1-1 . TRBV29-1 TGCAGCGTTGGGGGTTGGGGCACTGAAGCTTTCTTT CSVGGWGTEAFF
medium-sized TRBJ2-1 . TRBV28 TGTGCCAGCACCTCTGCGGGGTTTGAAGCCTCCTACAATGAGCAGTTCTTC CASTSAGFEASYNEQFF
many TRBJ2-1 TRBD1 TRBV7-2 TGTGCCAGCAGCTTACGGACAGGGGCCTACAATGAGCAGTTCTTC CASSLRTGAYNEQFF
many TRBJ2-1 TRBD2 TRBV3-1 TGTGCCAGCAGCCTAGACTGGGGGGGCTCCTACAATGAGCAGTTCTTC CASSLDWGGSYNEQFF